Included here is one T cell receptor beta chain sequence, with context. This sample is part of a study of control samples from healthy donors and cancer patients. Trimming shortened V by 4 bases and J by 2 bases, and 14 bases separated the two germline ends. Germline lookup yields CDR1 SGDLS and CDR2 YYNGEE. This CDR3 region has 15 residues. The data were produced by immunoSEQ multiplex PCR, yet TCRdb's version contains in-frame clones alone and is incomplete. The data contain about 60,000 clones, almost 85% of them singletons. V usage is TRBV9 and J usage is TRBJ2-3, with D perhaps matching TRBD2 (5 bases). Material: blood. The TCR was taken from a man aged 35-49 years in good health. This CDR3 reads CASSPWTGSTDTQYF. CDR3 in DNA: TGTGCCAGCAGCCCCTGGACTGGATCCACAGATACGCAGTATTTT.